Included here is one T cell receptor (beta chain) sequence, with context. Libraries were prepared by immunoSEQ multiplex PCR; TCRdb keeps only in-frame clonotypes and omits some of them. The table records 130,000 or so clones, roughly 90% of them present only once. The data are from a study of control samples from healthy donors and cancer patients. Germline V gives CDR1 LNHDA, CDR2 SQIVND (reference sequence). This CDR3 contains 15 residues. Deletions cut 5 bases from V and 1 base from J, with 14 bases between. V and J are TRBV19 and TRBJ1-1; D not resolved. The receptor comes from a woman aged 50 to 60 in good health. The specimen sequenced was blood. CDR3 bases: TGTGCCAGTAGTGCAAGGGAGAGAGGGAACACTGAAGCTTTCTTT. Protein: CASSARERGNTEAFF.